The 20 T cell receptor beta chains in this list originate from one sample, sequenced in a study of beta chain features in type 1 diabetes. Whole-study findings and limits: When Type 1 diabetes patients were examined, their TCRB CDR3s proved moderately but significantly shorter in all four CD4+ subsets.

As every portion of the isolated RNA was reverse transcribed, the sequencing read expressed TCRB transcripts. Profiling relied on immunoSEQ multiplex PCR, and the TCRdb table lists in-frame clones only, not all of them. This table has hundreds of thousands of clones, more than 12% appearing once. The antigens these receptors bind are not known. Material: naive CD4+ T cells from blood. All receptors come from a man between 18 and 35 years old with type 1 diabetes.

This clone was seen more than once but under ten times. The chain links TRBV4-2 to TRBJ1-2; no firm D call. The CDR3 length is 14 residues. Germline V gives CDR1 LGHNA, CDR2 YNFKEQ. The germline V and J ends were trimmed by 1 base and 7 bases, with 13 bases remaining between them. As DNA, the CDR3 is TGTGCCAGCAGCCAAGGTGAGGGTAGGACTGGCTACACCTTC. Amino acids: CASSQGEGRTGYTF.

This clone was seen only a few times. CDR3: CATTVRPSYEQYF. The CDR3 DNA is TGTGCCACCACGGTAAGGCCCTCCTACGAGCAGTACTTC. The rearrangement links TRBV2 to TRBJ2-7; D unclear. The CDR3 has 13 residues. Trimming removed 10 bases at V and 0 bases at J, with 13 bases between. CDR1 is SNHLY, CDR2 FYNNEI, per germline.

V gene TRBV14 combines with J gene TRBJ2-7; TRBD2 is a possible D gene (5 bases). V was shortened by 5 bases and J by 0 bases, with 8 bases between the two germline ends. Germline V gene sequence: CDR1 SGHDN, CDR2 FVKESK. The CDR3 is 13 residues long. Here the CDR3 DNA reads TGTGCCAGCAGCTCCGGGGTCTCCTACGAGCAGTACTTC. It codes for CASSSGVSYEQYF.

This clone was counted a few times. The V and J genes are TRBV7-3 and TRBJ2-1; D is possibly TRBD1 (5 bases). This CDR3 region has 13 residues. Trimming left V 4 bases short and J 14 bases short, with 18 bases between. Germline values: CDR1 SGHTA, CDR2 FQGTGA. DNA for the CDR3: TGTGCCAGCAGCTCCCGAGACAGTAGTGCAAAGTTCTTC. The encoded protein is CASSSRDSSAKFF.

This clone was seen only a few times. The chain has TRBV29-1 and TRBJ2-1; 9 bases fit TRBD1. Per the germline V gene, CDR1 is SQVTM and CDR2 is ANQGSEA. The trim removed 7 bases at V and 4 bases at J, leaving 5 bases unmatched. CDR3 size: 13 residues. DNA for the CDR3: TGCAGCGGCACCGGGACAGGGTACAATGAGCAGTTCTTC. The encoded protein is CSGTGTGYNEQFF.

This clone was counted a few times. The chain joins TRBV7-9 to TRBJ2-7; D is unresolved. V was cut by 3 bases and J by 6 bases, with 9 bases left in between. Looked up from germline, CDR1 is SEHNR and CDR2 is FQNEAQ (reference sequence). This CDR3 has 12 residues. CDR3 DNA: TGTGCCAGCAGCTTCGACCTAGTCGAGCAGTACTTC. It codes for CASSFDLVEQYF.

The V gene is TRBV30, the J gene TRBJ1-1, with D perhaps matching TRBD1 (6 bases). CDR3 length: 14 residues. Germline V CDR1 and CDR2: GTSNPN, SVGIG (reference sequence). Trimming took 1 base from V and 5 from J, leaving 14 bases between them. DNA of the CDR3: TGTGCCTGGAGTGGTTGGACAGTACAAACTGAAGCTTTCTTT. This gives the protein CAWSGWTVQTEAFF.

V gene TRBV9 combines with J gene TRBJ1-1, with 11 bases identical to TRBD1. The CDR3 is 16 amino acids. Trimming cost V 2 bases and J 5 bases; bases outside gene matches: 8. Germline V gene data show CDR1 as SGDLS and CDR2 as YYNGEE. The CDR3 region has the DNA TGTGCCAGCAGCGTTGGACAGGGGGCGGGAAAGACTGAAGCTTTCTTT. Its translation is CASSVGQGAGKTEAFF.

The V call is TRBV10-3, the J call TRBJ1-1, with D tentatively TRBD1 (5 bases). The CDR3 is made up of 14 amino acids. Germline CDR1 ENHRY, CDR2 SYGVKD. V was trimmed by 3 bases and J by 1 base, leaving 9 bases between them. For the CDR3, the DNA is TGTGCCATCAGTGATAAGGGGCCGAACACTGAAGCTTTCTTT. Its protein is CAISDKGPNTEAFF.

This chain connects TRBV6-1 to TRBJ2-5, with a tentative D call TRBD2 (5 bases). CDR3 length: 16 residues. Germline CDR1 reads MNHNS; CDR2 reads SASEGT. V lost 4 bases to trimming and J lost 1 base, with 16 bases between them. The CDR3 DNA is TGTGCCAGCAGTGCCCTGGACTGGAAACGCCAAGAGACCCAGTACTTC. Protein: CASSALDWKRQETQYF.

V usage is TRBV30 and J usage is TRBJ1-3, with no clear D. The CDR3 is made up of 15 amino acids. V lost 1 base to trimming and J lost 7 bases, with 17 bases between them. CDR1 and CDR2 (germline): GTSNPN, SVGIG (reference sequence). Here the CDR3 DNA reads TGTGCCTGGAGTGATCCGTATGGATTTACGAACACCATATATTTT. Residues: CAWSDPYGFTNTIYF.

The sample holds a few counts of this clone. The J gene is TRBJ2-3, the V gene TRBV18, with 10 bases that match TRBD1. Trimming took 3 bases from V and 1 from J; bases not matched to a gene: 4. The germline V gene has CDR1 KGHSH and CDR2 LQKENI. This CDR3 is 16 amino acids long. In DNA, the CDR3 is TGTGCCAGCTCACCCAGACAGGGGGCCGGCACAGATACGCAGTATTTT. Translated: CASSPRQGAGTDTQYF.

The V call is TRBV11-2, the J call TRBJ2-5; TRBD1 aligns across 7 bases. V shed 6 bases, J shed 4 bases, and the junction held 8 bases outside the gene matches. The CDR3 covers 14 residues. Germline assignment: CDR1 SGHAT and CDR2 FQNNGV. Here the CDR3 reads CASRPRQGLETQYF. As DNA, the CDR3 is TGTGCCAGCAGACCCCGACAGGGCCTAGAGACCCAGTACTTC.

The chain couples TRBV5-1 to TRBJ2-7; possibly TRBD1 for D (6 bases). The germline V gene encodes CDR1 SGHRS and CDR2 YFSETQ. Trimming pared 4 bases from V and 5 bases from J, leaving 16 bases between. This CDR3 is 14 amino acids long. The CDR3 nucleotides are TGCGCCAGCAGCCCTACAGGGAACGACGACGAGCAGTACTTC. Its protein is CASSPTGNDDEQYF.

Concerning this clone itself: This specimen includes other DNA sequences encoding the same CDR3. The chain has TRBV7-2 and TRBJ2-5; 9 bases are a match to TRBD2. The CDR3 has 14 amino acids. After removal of 3 bases from V and 2 bases from J, the junction contained 1 base not matched to a gene. Germline loops: CDR1 SGHTA, CDR2 FQGNSA. DNA for the CDR3: TGTGCCAGCAGCTTGGGACTAGCACAAGAGACCCAGTACTTC. As protein: CASSLGLAQETQYF. Full variable domain (remainder filled in from reference TRBV7-2 and TRBJ2-5): GAGVSQSPSNKVTEKGKDVELRCDPISGHTALYWYRQSLGQGLEFLIYFQGNSAPDKSGLPSDRFSAERTGGSVSTLTIQRTQQEDSAVYLCASSLGLAQETQYFGPGTRLLVL.

The chain carries TRBV7-9 and TRBJ2-3, with D perhaps matching TRBD2 (5 bases). CDR3 length: 16 amino acids. CDR1 is SEHNR and CDR2 is FQNEAQ in the germline V gene (reference sequence). The V gene lost 5 bases and the J gene lost 1 base, with 16 bases spanning the gap. Written as DNA, the CDR3 is TGTGCCAGCAGCCTCCAGCCGGGAACACGCACAGATACGCAGTATTTT. This codes for CASSLQPGTRTDTQYF.

This clone has a handful of counts. This sequence joins TRBV5-1 and TRBJ1-6; D gene uncertain. The CDR3 sequence is 13 residues long. V lost 3 bases to trimming and J lost 8 bases, with 9 bases between them. The V gene's germline CDR1 is SGHRS and CDR2 YFSETQ. Here the CDR3 DNA reads TGCGCCAGCAGCTCCGTGGAGGATTCACCCCTCCACTTT. Translation: CASSSVEDSPLHF.

This chain joins TRBV11-2 and TRBJ2-7; tentatively, D is TRBD2 (6 bases). Deletions cut 5 bases from V and 5 bases from J, with 19 bases between. This CDR3 comprises 15 residues. The germline V gene has CDR1 SGHAT and CDR2 FQNNGV. CDR3 sequence (DNA): TGTGCCAGCAGCCCTTTGGCGGGGACCCCAAACGAGCAGTACTTC. Its protein is CASSPLAGTPNEQYF.

This clone was detected a few times. The chain joins TRBV20-1 to TRBJ1-2; D gene uncertain. Between the trimmed V and J ends, which lost 6 bases and 8 bases, there was a span of 13 bases. In germline, CDR1 is DFQATT, CDR2 SNEGSKA (reference sequence). The CDR3 contains 11 residues. CDR3 in amino acids: CSAALPLGYTF. The CDR3 region has the DNA TGCAGTGCGGCCCTCCCACTCGGCTACACCTTC.

V usage is TRBV7-2 and J usage is TRBJ2-3, with D maybe TRBD2 (5 bases). This CDR3 is built from 14 residues. Germline V CDR1 and CDR2: SGHTA, FQGNSA. With 3 bases removed from V and 4 bases from J, the gap between germline ends came to 11 bases. The CDR3 DNA follows: TGTGCCAGCAGCTTTGAGGGTACCTCAGATACGCAGTATTTT. It translates to CASSFEGTSDTQYF.